These 27 T cell receptor beta chains came from one sample sequenced in a study of shared clonotypes between healthy human individuals. The assay was immunoSEQ multiplex PCR, and TCRdb's table has in-frame clones only and misses some. The sample carries 740,000 or so clones, around three quarters recorded once. Sequencing was done on a sample of memory CD4+ T cells sorted from blood. Subset meaning: CD45RA-negative fraction. These receptors were taken from a woman in her 30s in good health.

The V call is TRBV25-1, the J call TRBJ2-5; 8 bases are a match to TRBD1. V lost 8 bases to trimming and J lost 2 bases; unmatched junction nucleotides: 4. From germline, CDR1 is MGHDK and CDR2 SYGVNS. This CDR3 spans 13 amino acids. CDR3 protein: CASQGTGQETQYF. CDR3 DNA sequence: TGTGCCAGCCAAGGGACAGGTCAAGAGACCCAGTACTTC. The full variable domain, with the rest looked up from reference TRBV25-1 and TRBJ2-5, is EADIYQTPRYLVIGTGKKITLECSQTMGHDKMYWYQQDPGMELHLIHYSYGVNSTEKGDLSSESTVSRIRTEHFPLTLESARPSHTSQYLCASQGTGQETQYFGPGTRLLVL.

The chain has TRBV5-1 and TRBJ2-3; TRBD2 matches 9 bases. From germline, CDR1 is SGHRS and CDR2 YFSETQ. The CDR3 extends over 17 amino acids. V shed 2 bases and J 0 bases; nucleotides not matched to a gene: 7. The CDR3 DNA follows: TGCGCCAGCAGCTTACCCAAGACTAGCGGAAGCACAGATACGCAGTATTTT. Its protein is CASSLPKTSGSTDTQYF.

This clone turned up a few times. The CDR3 DNA is TGCGCCAGCTTGGCCGGGACAGGGACCACTGAAGCTTTCTTT. This gives the protein CASLAGTGTTEAFF. This rearrangement joins TRBV5-1 to TRBJ1-1; the match to TRBD1 covers 9 bases. Germline V CDR1 and CDR2: SGHRS, YFSETQ. This CDR3 region has 14 residues. J was trimmed by 4 bases and V by 7 bases; bases with no gene match: 8.

This clone appeared a few times. The chain combines TRBV14 with TRBJ1-5; D gene ambiguous. The V end lost 1 base, the J end lost 2 bases, and 6 bases lay between the germline ends. CDR3 length: 14 residues. The germline V gene has CDR1 SGHDN and CDR2 FVKESK. CDR3 DNA sequence: TGTGCCAGCAGCCAAGCCGGGGGCAATCAGCCCCAGCATTTT. It translates to CASSQAGGNQPQHF.

The chain has TRBV11-2 and TRBJ2-3; TRBD2 might be the D (6 bases). Germline V gene lookup returns CDR1 SGHAT and CDR2 FQNNGV. Trimming took 2 bases from V and 5 from J, leaving 11 bases between them. CDR3 length: 14 amino acids. The chain's CDR3 is CASSLRGGEDTQYF. The DNA of the CDR3 is TGTGCCAGCAGCTTAAGGGGAGGTGAAGATACGCAGTATTTT.

The rearrangement joins TRBV27 to TRBJ2-7; TRBD2 matches at 8 bases. V trimming: 6 bases; J trimming: 0 bases; junction bases outside the gene matches: 7. CDR3 length: 15 residues. Germline V gene data show CDR1 as MNHEY and CDR2 as SMNVEV (reference sequence). Written as DNA, the CDR3 is TGTGCCAGCAGATCACTAGCGGAAAGCTCCTACGAGCAGTACTTC. The encoded protein is CASRSLAESSYEQYF.

The chain recombines TRBV25-1 with TRBJ2-2, with D tentatively TRBD1 or TRBD2 (6 bases each). Trimming shortened V by 6 bases and J by 5 bases, and 16 bases separated the two germline ends. CDR1 is MGHDK and CDR2 is SYGVNS in the germline V gene. This CDR3 has 15 amino acids. This CDR3 is CASSGLQGGTGELFF. The CDR3 DNA reads TGTGCCAGCAGCGGACTACAGGGAGGAACCGGGGAGCTGTTTTTT. Filled out from reference TRBV25-1 and TRBJ2-2, the complete variable domain reads EADIYQTPRYLVIGTGKKITLECSQTMGHDKMYWYQQDPGMELHLIHYSYGVNSTEKGDLSSESTVSRIRTEHFPLTLESARPSHTSQYLCASSGLQGGTGELFFGEGSRLTVL.

This rearrangement joins TRBV7-9 to TRBJ1-2, with 9 bases that match TRBD1. The CDR3 totals 16 residues. From germline, CDR1 is SEHNR and CDR2 FQNEAQ (reference sequence). After removal of 5 bases from V and 4 bases from J, the junction contained 11 bases not matched to a gene. CDR3 amino acids: CASSKGGQGASYGYTF. For the CDR3, the DNA is TGTGCCAGCAGCAAAGGGGGACAGGGCGCATCCTATGGCTACACCTTC.

The rearrangement uses TRBV19 and TRBJ2-7; 9 bases are a match to TRBD1. The CDR3 consists of 17 residues. The V and J ends lost 7 bases and 3 bases, in that order; junction bases with no gene match: 16. The germline gives CDR1 LNHDA, CDR2 SQIVND (reference sequence). The chain's CDR3 is CASTPRAGTGLYYEQYF. The DNA of the CDR3 is TGTGCCAGTACCCCTCGGGCTGGGACAGGGTTATACTACGAGCAGTACTTC. Complete variable domain (other parts from reference TRBV19 and TRBJ2-7): DGGITQSPKYLFRKEGQNVTLSCEQNLNHDAMYWYRQDPGQGLRLIYYSQIVNDFQKGDIAEGYSVSREKKESFPLTVTSAQKNPTAFYLCASTPRAGTGLYYEQYFGPGTRLTVT.

The chain is built from TRBV19 and TRBJ2-1; D tentatively fits TRBD1 or TRBD2 (5 bases each). Trimming removed 5 bases at V and 5 bases at J, with 19 bases between. This CDR3 spans 16 amino acids. Germline V gene data show CDR1 as LNHDA and CDR2 as SQIVND (reference sequence). The chain's CDR3 is CASSGSWGSTDNEQFF. CDR3 coding DNA: TGTGCCAGTAGTGGATCATGGGGGTCCACTGACAATGAGCAGTTCTTC.

V is TRBV5-1 and J is TRBJ2-1; D is perhaps TRBD1 (7 bases). The CDR3 covers 15 residues. The V and J ends lost 4 bases and 4 bases respectively, with 15 bases between them. Germline CDR1 SGHRS, CDR2 YFSETQ. CDR3 nucleotide sequence: TGCGCCAGCAGCCCTAACGCGGGACAGTACAATGAGCAGTTCTTC. Amino acids: CASSPNAGQYNEQFF.

This chain joins TRBV28 and TRBJ1-5, with D tentatively TRBD1 (6 bases). CDR1 and CDR2 (germline): MDHEN, SYDVKM. Deletions cut 8 bases from V and 5 bases from J, with 13 bases between. This CDR3 has 13 amino acids. Here the CDR3 DNA reads TGTGCCAGCGTTAGACAGGACTATCAGCCCCAGCATTTT. Translated, it gives CASVRQDYQPQHF. Drawing the rest from reference TRBV28 and TRBJ1-5, the complete variable domain is DVKVTQSSRYLVKRTGEKVFLECVQDMDHENMFWYRQDPGLGLRLIYFSYDVKMKEKGDIPEGYSVSREKKERFSLILESASTNQTSMYLCASVRQDYQPQHFGDGTRLSIL.

The sample holds a few counts of this clone. The V gene is TRBV7-9, the J gene TRBJ2-5; D remains ambiguous. This CDR3 is 11 amino acids long. Deletions cut 5 bases from V and 8 bases from J, with 9 bases between. CDR1 SEHNR and CDR2 FQNEAQ come from the germline V gene (reference sequence). CDR3 coding DNA: TGTGCCAGCAGCATGGGCCCAACCCAGTACTTC. The encoded protein is CASSMGPTQYF.

The V and J genes are TRBV19 and TRBJ2-7, with 9 bases aligning to TRBD1. The CDR3 is 12 amino acids. Trimming at V came to 7 bases and at J to 8 bases, leaving 6 bases not matched to a gene. Germline values: CDR1 LNHDA, CDR2 SQIVND (reference sequence). CDR3 DNA sequence: TGTGCCAGTAAGGGACAGGGATATAAGCAGTACTTC. Its protein product is CASKGQGYKQYF.

The chain employs TRBV19 and TRBJ2-7, with D perhaps given as TRBD1 or TRBD2 (6 bases each). The CDR3 totals 15 residues. Trimming left V 2 bases short and J 2 bases short, with 13 bases between. From germline, CDR1 is LNHDA and CDR2 SQIVND (reference sequence). The CDR3: CASSILGGDPYEQYF. The CDR3 region has the DNA TGTGCCAGTAGTATATTGGGGGGCGATCCCTACGAGCAGTACTTC.

Details on this clone: The same CDR3 is also encoded by other DNA sequences in this sample. The rearrangement links TRBV27 to TRBJ1-5; maybe TRBD1 (5 bases). V was pared by 6 bases and J by 3 bases, with 12 bases between. The CDR3 has 14 amino acids. Germline values: CDR1 MNHEY, CDR2 SMNVEV (reference sequence). The CDR3 is CASSPSGVNQPQHF. Written as DNA, the CDR3 is TGTGCCAGCAGCCCGTCGGGGGTCAATCAGCCCCAGCATTTT.

In its sample, this clone was seen many times. The chain couples TRBV5-1 to TRBJ1-1; 9 bases fit TRBD1. This CDR3 comprises 17 residues. Germline CDR1 is SGHRS and CDR2 is YFSETQ. The V segment lost 4 bases and the J segment 0 bases; nucleotides outside the gene matches: 10. CDR3 sequence (DNA): TGCGCCAGCAGCCCATGGACAGGGGATAACATGAACACTGAAGCTTTCTTT. Residues: CASSPWTGDNMNTEAFF.

As regards this clone: Within the sample, other DNA sequences also encode this same CDR3. The genes are TRBV29-1 and TRBJ1-1, with 9 bases that match TRBD1. CDR1 SQVTM and CDR2 ANQGSEA come from the germline V gene. The CDR3 covers 13 residues. V was clipped by 4 bases and J by 3 bases; unmatched bases: 3. Here the CDR3 DNA reads TGCAGCGTTGCGGGACAGGGCTACACTGAAGCTTTCTTT. Its protein is CSVAGQGYTEAFF.

The chain is built from TRBV4-1 and TRBJ2-1; a weak D match, TRBD2 (5 bases). The CDR3 totals 15 residues. V was clipped by 3 bases and J by 2 bases, with 11 bases between them. The germline CDR1 and CDR2 sequences are MGHRA and YSYEKL. Here the CDR3 reads CASSQERAPYNEQFF. The CDR3 DNA follows: TGCGCCAGCAGCCAGGAGAGGGCCCCCTACAATGAGCAGTTCTTC.

The rearrangement links TRBV7-8 to TRBJ1-4; D unresolved. The V gene lost 1 base and the J gene lost 7 bases, with 7 bases spanning the gap. Germline values: CDR1 SGHVS, CDR2 FQNEAQ. The CDR3 consists of 13 residues. Written as DNA, the CDR3 is TGTGCCAGCAGCTTAGGGCCTTTTGAAAAACTGTTTTTT. Translation: CASSLGPFEKLFF.

The CDR3 spells CASSQDYFSSGADTQYF. The CDR3 nucleotides read TGCGCCAGCAGCCAAGATTATTTCTCTTCGGGGGCAGATACGCAGTATTTT. This chain links TRBV4-1 with TRBJ2-3; D might be TRBD2 (6 bases). The CDR3 is 17 residues long. V lost 0 bases to trimming and J lost 4 bases, with 17 bases between them. Germline-derived CDR1 and CDR2 are MGHRA and YSYEKL.

The chain recombines TRBV19 with TRBJ2-7; D uncertain. CDR3 length: 13 residues. Germline CDR1 and CDR2: LNHDA and SQIVND (reference sequence). Trimming left V 4 bases short and J 9 bases short, with 16 bases between. This CDR3 is CASSTTASRGQYF. The DNA for the CDR3 is TGTGCCAGTAGTACAACGGCGTCCCGCGGGCAGTACTTC.

The table lists this clone with a few counts. The chain joins TRBV19 to TRBJ1-5, with D maybe TRBD1 (6 bases). CDR1 is LNHDA, CDR2 SQIVND, per germline (reference sequence). The CDR3 is made up of 15 amino acids. Trimming shortened V by 5 bases and J by 1 base, and 12 bases separated the two germline ends. CDR3 region: CASSVQGSSNQPQHF. The CDR3 DNA follows: TGTGCCAGTAGTGTCCAGGGGTCGAGCAATCAGCCCCAGCATTTT.

This CDR3 reads CASSPGTGTGNTIYF. DNA of the CDR3: TGTGCCAGCAGCCCCGGGACAGGGACTGGAAACACCATATATTTT. This chain links TRBV5-4 with TRBJ1-3, with TRBD1 matching 9 bases. The junction had 4 bases not matched to a gene; V was cut back by 4 bases and J by 2 bases. CDR3 size: 15 residues. Per the germline V gene, CDR1 is SGHNT and CDR2 is YYREEE (reference sequence).

The rearrangement links TRBV18 to TRBJ2-2; TRBD2 might be the D (7 bases). The CDR3 has 15 amino acids. Trimming took 3 bases from V and 6 from J, leaving 14 bases between them. Germline V gives CDR1 KGHSH, CDR2 LQKENI. The CDR3 spells CASSPMDSGAGELFF. The CDR3, as DNA: TGTGCCAGCTCACCCATGGACAGCGGGGCCGGGGAGCTGTTTTTT.

In nucleotides, the CDR3 is TGTGCCAGCAGCTATCAAGAGACCCAGTACTTC. Translating it yields CASSYQETQYF. The J gene is TRBJ2-5, the V gene TRBV11-2; D is undetermined. From germline, CDR1 is SGHAT and CDR2 FQNNGV. The CDR3 is made up of 11 amino acids. Trimming pared 4 bases from V and 2 bases from J, leaving 2 bases between.

This clone was seen a handful of times. The V call is TRBV27, the J call TRBJ2-2, with 8 bases identical to TRBD1. The CDR3 runs to 16 residues. The trim removed 3 bases at V and 3 bases at J, leaving 6 bases unmatched. Germline CDR1 and CDR2: MNHEY and SMNVEV (reference sequence). CDR3 amino acids: CASSFQGAQDTGELFF. CDR3 in DNA: TGTGCCAGCAGTTTTCAGGGGGCGCAGGACACCGGGGAGCTGTTTTTT.